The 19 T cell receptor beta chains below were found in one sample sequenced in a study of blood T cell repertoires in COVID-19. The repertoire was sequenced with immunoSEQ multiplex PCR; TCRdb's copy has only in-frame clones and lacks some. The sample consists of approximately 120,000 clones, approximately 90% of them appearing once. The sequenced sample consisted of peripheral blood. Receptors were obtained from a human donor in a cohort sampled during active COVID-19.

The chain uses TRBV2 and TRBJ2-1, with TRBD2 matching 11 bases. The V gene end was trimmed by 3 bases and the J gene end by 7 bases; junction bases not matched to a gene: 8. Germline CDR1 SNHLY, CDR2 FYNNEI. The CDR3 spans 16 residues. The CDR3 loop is CASSEIRLAGRNEQFF. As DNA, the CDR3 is TGTGCCAGCAGTGAGATCCGACTAGCGGGGAGAAATGAGCAGTTCTTC.

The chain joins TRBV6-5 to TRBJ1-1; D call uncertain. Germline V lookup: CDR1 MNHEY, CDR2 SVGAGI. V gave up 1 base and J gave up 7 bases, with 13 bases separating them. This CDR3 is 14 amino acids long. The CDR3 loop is CASSYLGRSGEAFF. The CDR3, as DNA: TGTGCCAGCAGTTACTTAGGGAGGTCGGGTGAAGCTTTCTTT.

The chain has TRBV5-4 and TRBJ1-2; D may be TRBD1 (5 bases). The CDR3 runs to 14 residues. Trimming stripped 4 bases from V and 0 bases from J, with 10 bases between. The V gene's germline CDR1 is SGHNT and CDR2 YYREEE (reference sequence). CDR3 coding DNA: TGTGCCAGCAGCCGCCGGGGGGCTAACTATGGCTACACCTTC. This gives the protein CASSRRGANYGYTF.

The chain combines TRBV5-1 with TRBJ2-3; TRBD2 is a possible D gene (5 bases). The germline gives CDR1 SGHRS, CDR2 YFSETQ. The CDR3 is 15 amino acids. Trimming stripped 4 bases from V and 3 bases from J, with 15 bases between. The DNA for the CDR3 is TGCGCCAGCAGCCCCCTTGGGGAGATGACAGATACGCAGTATTTT. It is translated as CASSPLGEMTDTQYF.

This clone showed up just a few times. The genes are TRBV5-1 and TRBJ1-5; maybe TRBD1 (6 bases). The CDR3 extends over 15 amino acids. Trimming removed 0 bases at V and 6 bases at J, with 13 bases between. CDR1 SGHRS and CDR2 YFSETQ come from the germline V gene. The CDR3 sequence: CASSLGTGGSQPQHF. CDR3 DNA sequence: TGCGCCAGCAGCTTGGGAACGGGGGGCAGTCAGCCCCAGCATTTT.

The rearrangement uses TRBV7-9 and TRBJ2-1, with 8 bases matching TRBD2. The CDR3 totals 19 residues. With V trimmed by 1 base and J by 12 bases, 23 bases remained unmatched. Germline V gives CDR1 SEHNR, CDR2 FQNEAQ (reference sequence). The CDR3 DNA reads TGTGCCAGCAGCTTAGGAAGGGGGGCGGGAGGCATCCGAAATCCAACGCAGTTCTTC. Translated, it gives CASSLGRGAGGIRNPTQFF. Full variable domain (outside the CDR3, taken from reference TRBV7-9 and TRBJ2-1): DTGVSQNPRHKITKRGQNVTFRCDPISEHNRLYWYRQTLGQGPEFLTYFQNEAQLEKSRLLSDRFSAERPKGSFSTLEIQRTEQGDSAMYLCASSLGRGAGGIRNPTQFFGPGTRLTVL.

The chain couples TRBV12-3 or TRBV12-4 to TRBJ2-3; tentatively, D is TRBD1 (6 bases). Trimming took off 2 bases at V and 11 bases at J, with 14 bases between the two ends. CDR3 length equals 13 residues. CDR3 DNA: TGTGCCAGCAGTTTAAGGGTGGGACAAGAGCAGTATTTT. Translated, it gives CASSLRVGQEQYF.

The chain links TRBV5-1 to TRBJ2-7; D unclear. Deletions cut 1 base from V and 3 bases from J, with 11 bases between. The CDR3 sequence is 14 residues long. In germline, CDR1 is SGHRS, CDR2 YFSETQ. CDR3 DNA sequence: TGCGCCAGCAGCTTGATTGGTGGCGGCTACGAGCAGTACTTC. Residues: CASSLIGGGYEQYF.

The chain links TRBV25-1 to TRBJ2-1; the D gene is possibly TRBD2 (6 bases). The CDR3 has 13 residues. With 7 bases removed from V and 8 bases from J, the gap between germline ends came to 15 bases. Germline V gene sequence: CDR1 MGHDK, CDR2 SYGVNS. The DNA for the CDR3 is TGTGCCAGCACGGAGGGTCACAGATATGAGCAGTTCTTC. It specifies CASTEGHRYEQFF.

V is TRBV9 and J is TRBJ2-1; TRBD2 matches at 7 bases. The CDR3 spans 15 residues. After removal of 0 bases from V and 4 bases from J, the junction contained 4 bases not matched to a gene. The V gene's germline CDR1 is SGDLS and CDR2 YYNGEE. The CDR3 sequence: CASSVAPSGYNEQFF. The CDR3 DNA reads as TGTGCCAGCAGCGTAGCGCCTAGCGGATACAATGAGCAGTTCTTC.

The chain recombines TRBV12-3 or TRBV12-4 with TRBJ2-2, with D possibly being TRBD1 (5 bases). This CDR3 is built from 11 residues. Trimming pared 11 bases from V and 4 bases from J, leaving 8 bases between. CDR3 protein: CAGAGTGELFF. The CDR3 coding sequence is TGTGCCGGGGCCGGCACCGGGGAGCTGTTTTTT.

The CDR3 region has the DNA TGTGCCAGCAGTCCTCAGTTTACAGATACGCAGTATTTT. Its protein product is CASSPQFTDTQYF. J is TRBJ2-3 and V is TRBV6-5; D is unclear. The V gene lost 5 bases and the J gene lost 3 bases, with 9 bases spanning the gap. This CDR3 comprises 13 residues. Germline loops: CDR1 MNHEY, CDR2 SVGAGI.

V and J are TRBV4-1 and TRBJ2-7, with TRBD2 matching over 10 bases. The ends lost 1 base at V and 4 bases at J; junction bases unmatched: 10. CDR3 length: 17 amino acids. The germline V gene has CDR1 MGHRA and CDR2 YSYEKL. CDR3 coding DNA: TGCGCCAGCAGCCAAGTTTTGGCTAGCGGGAGCATGTACGAGCAGTACTTC. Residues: CASSQVLASGSMYEQYF.

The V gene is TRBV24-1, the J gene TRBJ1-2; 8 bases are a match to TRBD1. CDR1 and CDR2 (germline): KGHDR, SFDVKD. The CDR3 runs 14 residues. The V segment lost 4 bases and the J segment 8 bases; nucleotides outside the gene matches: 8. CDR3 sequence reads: CATSDPGTGRGYTF. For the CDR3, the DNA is TGTGCCACCAGTGACCCTGGGACAGGTCGGGGCTACACCTTC.

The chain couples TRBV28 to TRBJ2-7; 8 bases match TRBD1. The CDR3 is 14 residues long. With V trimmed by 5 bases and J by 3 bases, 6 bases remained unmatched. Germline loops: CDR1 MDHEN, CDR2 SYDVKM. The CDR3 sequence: CASSVITGGYEQYF. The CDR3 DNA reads TGTGCCAGCAGTGTGATAACAGGGGGCTACGAGCAGTACTTC.

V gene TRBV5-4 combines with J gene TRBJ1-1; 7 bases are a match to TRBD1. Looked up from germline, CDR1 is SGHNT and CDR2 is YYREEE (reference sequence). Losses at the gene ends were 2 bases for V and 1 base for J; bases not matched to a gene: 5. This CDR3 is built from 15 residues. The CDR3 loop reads CASSLGTVGNTEAFF. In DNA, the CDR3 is TGTGCCAGCAGCTTAGGGACAGTTGGGAACACTGAAGCTTTCTTT.

The CDR3 coding sequence is TGTGCCAGCTCACCGGGGAGGACAGGGGGCGCGAGCACCGAAACCTACAATGAGCAGTTCTTC. Amino acid sequence: CASSPGRTGGASTETYNEQFF. The chain employs TRBV18 and TRBJ2-1; 11 bases align to TRBD1. The CDR3 runs 21 residues. CDR1 KGHSH and CDR2 LQKENI come from the germline V gene. Trimming removed 3 bases from V and 2 bases from J; junction bases left unmatched: 18.

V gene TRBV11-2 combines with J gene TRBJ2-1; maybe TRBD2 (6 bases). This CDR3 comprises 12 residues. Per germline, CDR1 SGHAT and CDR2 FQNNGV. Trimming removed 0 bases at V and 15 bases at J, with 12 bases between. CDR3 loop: CASSLDGGVRFF. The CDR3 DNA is TGTGCCAGCAGCTTAGACGGCGGGGTCAGGTTCTTC.

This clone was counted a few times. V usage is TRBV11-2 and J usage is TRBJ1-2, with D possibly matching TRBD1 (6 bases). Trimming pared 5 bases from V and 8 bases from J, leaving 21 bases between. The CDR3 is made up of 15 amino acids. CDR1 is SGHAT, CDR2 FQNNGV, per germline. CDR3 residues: CASSARGAGVGGYTF. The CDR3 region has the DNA TGTGCCAGCAGCGCCCGAGGTGCAGGGGTCGGGGGCTACACCTTC.